This TCR beta chain came from a study of breast tumors, draining lymph nodes, adjacent tissues. TCRdb reprocessed the multiplex PCR reads via MiXCR and lists one record per CDR3 protein. This sample has 50,000 to 65,000 distinct CDR3 sequences, with about 40% found just once. This clonotype was detected ten times or more. Its target is not known. CDR1 SGHTA and CDR2 FQGNSA come from the germline V gene. The CDR3 loop spans 14 amino acids. V was pared by 2 bases and J by 5 bases, with 4 bases of the junction left unmatched. General observations from the study: Findings are consistent with lymph node origin and intratumoral expansion of most tumor T cells.

The chain is built from TRBV7-2 and TRBJ1-2; 8 nucleotides line up with TRBD1. The sequenced material came from breast tumor tissue. The clonotype originates from a female donor with breast cancer. Some clones in this sample may be carry-over from other donors' samples. The CDR3 DNA follows: TGTGCCAGCAGCTTACAGGGGGCTCAATATGGCTACACCTTC. This gives the protein CASSLQGAQYGYTF. Full variable domain (outside the CDR3, taken from reference TRBV7-2 and TRBJ1-2): GAGVSQSPSNKVTEKGKDVELRCDPISGHTALYWYRQSLGQGLEFLIYFQGNSAPDKSGLPSDRFSAERTGGSVSTLTIQRTQQEDSAVYLCASSLQGAQYGYTFGSGTRLTVV.